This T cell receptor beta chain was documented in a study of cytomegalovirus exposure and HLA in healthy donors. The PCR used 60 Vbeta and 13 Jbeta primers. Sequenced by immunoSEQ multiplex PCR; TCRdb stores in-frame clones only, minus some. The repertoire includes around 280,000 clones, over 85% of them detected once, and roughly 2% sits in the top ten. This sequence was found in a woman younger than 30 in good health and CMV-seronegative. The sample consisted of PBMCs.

CDR3 sequence (DNA): TGTGCCAGCAGTTTAGACGGCAGGCGGGTCTATGGCTACACCTTC. It specifies CASSLDGRRVYGYTF. This chain connects TRBV27 to TRBJ1-2, with no clear D. V gave up 2 bases and J gave up 4 bases, with 14 bases separating them. The germline CDR1 and CDR2 sequences are MNHEY and SMNVEV (reference sequence). The CDR3 sequence is 15 residues long.